This T cell receptor beta chain came from a study of blood T cells in healthy people across ages. About this clonotype: What it binds is unknown.

General study findings and limits: Both higher diversity and more naive CD4+ cells marked long-lived donors when set against aged donors.

Looked up from germline, CDR1 is ENHRY and CDR2 is SYGVKD. This CDR3 has 16 amino acids. V was trimmed by 4 bases and J by 7 bases, leaving 22 bases between them. For the second PCR, which ran for about 7 to 12 cycles, a sample-barcoded 5' primer and a J-beta primer mix were used. MiXCR was run by TCRdb on the 5' RACE reads, yielding one entry per CDR3 protein. The data show about 800,000 distinct CDR3 sequences, approximately 25% seen once. These data are also associated with another study on T cells of mothers and their children. From that paper: In this cohort, donors were a few healthy Caucasian mothers plus their six children.

The chain employs TRBV10-3 and TRBJ1-1; the D gene is possibly TRBD1 (6 bases). This TCR came from a boy aged 5-17 years in good health. Sequences were obtained from blood. CDR3 loop: CAISGEYRAYLVEAFF. Written as DNA, the CDR3 is TGTGCCATCAGTGGGGAATACAGGGCGTACTTGGTTGAAGCTTTCTTT.